A single count supports the clone carrying this TCR beta chain. What it binds is unknown. The V gene's germline CDR1 is GTSNPN and CDR2 SVGIG (reference sequence). The CDR3 has 13 amino acids. V was clipped by 4 bases and J by 12 bases, with 22 bases between them. The sample is drawn from a study of Graves' ophthalmopathy and Graves' hyperthyroidism. Points from the study as a whole: Predictions made by the model for ophthalmopathy progression reached 70.59% sensitivity and less than 80% specificity. Blood repertoires reportedly contained most expanded thyroid clonotypes above 0.001 frequency.

Pregnant or lactating patients and those with other autoimmune diseases or uncontrolled infections were excluded. Reliance was placed on clinical symptoms, serum thyroxine, TRAb, thyroid ultrasound and orbital computed tomography for diagnosis. Amplification from RNA transcripts yielded the TCR beta CDR3 regions. HTBI primers were employed in first-round RT-PCR, then a second-round multiplex PCR followed. In TCRdb, the multiplex PCR reads were re-called with MiXCR into one record per CDR3 protein. This table holds 900,000 to 1,200,000 distinct CDR3 sequences, about 36% found once. This receptor was identified in an adult man with Graves' hyperthyroidism. The sequencing input was peripheral blood or thyroid tissue (not recorded which). V and J are TRBV30 and TRBJ2-7; D remains ambiguous. CDR3 in amino acids: CAWTTNPGQAPYF. DNA for the CDR3: TGTGCCTGGACCACAAATCCCGGGCAGGCTCCGTACTTC.